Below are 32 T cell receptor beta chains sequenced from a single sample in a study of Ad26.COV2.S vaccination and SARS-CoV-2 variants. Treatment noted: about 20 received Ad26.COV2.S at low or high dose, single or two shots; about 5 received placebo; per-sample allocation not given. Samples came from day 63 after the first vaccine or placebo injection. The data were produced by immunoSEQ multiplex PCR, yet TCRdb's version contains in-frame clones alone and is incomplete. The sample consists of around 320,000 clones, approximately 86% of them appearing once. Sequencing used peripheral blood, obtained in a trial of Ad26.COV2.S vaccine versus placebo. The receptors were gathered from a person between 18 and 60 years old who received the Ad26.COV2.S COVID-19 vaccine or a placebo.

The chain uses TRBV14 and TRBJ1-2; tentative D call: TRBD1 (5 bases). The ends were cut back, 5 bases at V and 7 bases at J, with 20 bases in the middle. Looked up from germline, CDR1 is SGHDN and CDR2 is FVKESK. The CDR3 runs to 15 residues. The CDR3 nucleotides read TGTGCCAGCAGCTATGGGGGTAGCTCGTTTGTTGGCTACACCTTC. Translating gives CASSYGGSSFVGYTF.

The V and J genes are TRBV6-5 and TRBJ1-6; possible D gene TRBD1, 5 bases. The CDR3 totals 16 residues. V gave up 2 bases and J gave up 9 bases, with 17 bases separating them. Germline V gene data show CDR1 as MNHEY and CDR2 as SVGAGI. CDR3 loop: CASSYESPRARSPLHF. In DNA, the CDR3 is TGTGCCAGCAGTTACGAAAGCCCCAGGGCTCGTTCACCCCTCCACTTT.

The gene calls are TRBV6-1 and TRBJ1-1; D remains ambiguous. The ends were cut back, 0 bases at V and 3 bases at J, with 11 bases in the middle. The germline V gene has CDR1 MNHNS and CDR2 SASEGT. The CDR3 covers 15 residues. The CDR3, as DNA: TGTGCCAGCAGTGAAGCGCGGGGTTGGGACACTGAAGCTTTCTTT. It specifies CASSEARGWDTEAFF.

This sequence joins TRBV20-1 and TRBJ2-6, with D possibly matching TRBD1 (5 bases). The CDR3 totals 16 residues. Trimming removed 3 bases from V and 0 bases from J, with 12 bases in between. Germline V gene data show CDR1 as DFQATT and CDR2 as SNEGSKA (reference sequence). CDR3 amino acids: CSASYDRLSGANVLTF. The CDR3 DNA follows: TGCAGTGCTAGTTACGACAGACTCTCTGGGGCCAACGTCCTGACTTTC.

The CDR3 region has the DNA TGTGCCAGCAGTTGGGACCCCGCGGAGACCCAGTACTTC. Protein: CASSWDPAETQYF. J is TRBJ2-5 and V is TRBV6-5; D tentatively reads TRBD1 or TRBD2 (5 bases each). Deletions cut 4 bases from V and 5 bases from J, with 11 bases between. This CDR3 spans 13 amino acids. The germline V gene encodes CDR1 MNHEY and CDR2 SVGAGI.

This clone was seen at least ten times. The CDR3 sequence is CASSEEGTGAGANVLTF. The CDR3 nucleotides are TGTGCCAGCAGTGAAGAGGGGACAGGGGCTGGGGCCAACGTCCTGACTTTC. The V call is TRBV2, the J call TRBJ2-6; 10 bases align to TRBD1. V shed 1 base and J 2 bases; nucleotides not matched to a gene: 2. CDR1 and CDR2 from the germline V gene are SNHLY and FYNNEI. The CDR3 totals 17 residues.

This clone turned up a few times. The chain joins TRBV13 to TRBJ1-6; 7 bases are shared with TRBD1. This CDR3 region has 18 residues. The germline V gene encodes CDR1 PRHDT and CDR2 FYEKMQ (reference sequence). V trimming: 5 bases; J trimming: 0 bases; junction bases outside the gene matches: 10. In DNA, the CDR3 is TGTGCCAGCAGCCCCCGACAGGGAACGGGCTCCTATAATTCACCCCTCCACTTT. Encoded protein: CASSPRQGTGSYNSPLHF.

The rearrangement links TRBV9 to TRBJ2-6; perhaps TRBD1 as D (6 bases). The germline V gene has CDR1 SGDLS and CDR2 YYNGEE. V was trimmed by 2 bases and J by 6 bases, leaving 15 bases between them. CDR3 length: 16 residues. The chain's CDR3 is CASSVQGLVAANVLTF. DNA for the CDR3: TGTGCCAGCAGCGTGCAGGGGCTAGTCGCGGCCAACGTCCTGACTTTC. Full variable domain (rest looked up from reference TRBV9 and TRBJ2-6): DSGVTQTPKHLITATGQRVTLRCSPRSGDLSVYWYQQSLDQGLQFLIQYYNGEERAKGNILERFSAQQFPDLHSELNLSSLELGDSALYFCASSVQGLVAANVLTFGAGSRLTVL.

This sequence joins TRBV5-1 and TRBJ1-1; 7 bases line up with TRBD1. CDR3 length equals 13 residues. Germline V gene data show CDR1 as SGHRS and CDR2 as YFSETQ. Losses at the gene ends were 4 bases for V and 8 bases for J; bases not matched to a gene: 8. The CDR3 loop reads CASSNAPGQEAFF. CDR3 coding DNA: TGCGCCAGCAGCAATGCACCGGGACAGGAAGCTTTCTTT.

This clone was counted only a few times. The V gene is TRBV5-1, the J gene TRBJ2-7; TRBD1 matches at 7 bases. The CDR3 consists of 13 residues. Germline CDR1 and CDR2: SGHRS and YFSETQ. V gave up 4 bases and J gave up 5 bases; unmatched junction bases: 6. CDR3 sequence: CASSTGTGDEQYF. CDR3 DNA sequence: TGCGCCAGCAGCACCGGAACAGGGGACGAGCAGTACTTC.

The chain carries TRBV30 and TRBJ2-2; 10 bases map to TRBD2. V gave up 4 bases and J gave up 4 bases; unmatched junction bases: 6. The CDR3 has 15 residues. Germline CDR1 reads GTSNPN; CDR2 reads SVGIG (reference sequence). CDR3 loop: CAWTKRGGITGELFF. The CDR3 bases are TGTGCCTGGACAAAGCGGGGGGGCATCACCGGGGAGCTGTTTTTT.

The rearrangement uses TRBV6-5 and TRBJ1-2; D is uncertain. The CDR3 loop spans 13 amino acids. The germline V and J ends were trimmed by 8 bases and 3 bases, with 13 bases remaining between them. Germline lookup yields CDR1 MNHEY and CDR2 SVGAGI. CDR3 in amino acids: CASSVTGHYGYTF. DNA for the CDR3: TGTGCCAGCTCAGTTACCGGCCACTATGGCTACACCTTC.

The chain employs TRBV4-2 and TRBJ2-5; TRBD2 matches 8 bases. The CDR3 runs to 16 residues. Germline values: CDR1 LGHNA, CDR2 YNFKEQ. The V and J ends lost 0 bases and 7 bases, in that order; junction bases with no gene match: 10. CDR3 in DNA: TGTGCCAGCAGCCAAGAAGGGGATAGCGGGGCGGCGACCCAGTACTTC. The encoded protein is CASSQEGDSGAATQYF.

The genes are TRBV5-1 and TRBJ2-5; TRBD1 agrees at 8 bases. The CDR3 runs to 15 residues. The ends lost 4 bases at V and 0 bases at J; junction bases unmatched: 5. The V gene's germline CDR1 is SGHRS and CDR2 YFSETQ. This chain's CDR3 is CASSLGTGHQETQYF. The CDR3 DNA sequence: TGCGCCAGCAGCCTAGGGACAGGTCACCAAGAGACCCAGTACTTC.

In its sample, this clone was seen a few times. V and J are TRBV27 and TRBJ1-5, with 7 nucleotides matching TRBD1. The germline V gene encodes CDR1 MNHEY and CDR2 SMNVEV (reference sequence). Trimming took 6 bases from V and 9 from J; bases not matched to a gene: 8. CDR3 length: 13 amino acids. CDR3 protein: CASSIQGWGPQHF. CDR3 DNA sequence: TGTGCCAGCAGCATACAGGGGTGGGGGCCCCAGCATTTT.

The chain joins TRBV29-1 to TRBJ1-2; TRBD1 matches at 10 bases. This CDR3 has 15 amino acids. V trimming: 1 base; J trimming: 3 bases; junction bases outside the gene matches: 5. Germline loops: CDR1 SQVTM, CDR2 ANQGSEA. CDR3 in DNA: TGCAGCGTTGAAGGACAGGGGGCCTTCCACTATGGCTACACCTTC. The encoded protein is CSVEGQGAFHYGYTF.

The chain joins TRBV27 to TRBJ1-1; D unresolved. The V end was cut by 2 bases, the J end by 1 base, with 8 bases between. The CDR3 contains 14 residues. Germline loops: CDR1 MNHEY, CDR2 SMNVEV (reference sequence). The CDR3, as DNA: TGTGCCAGCAGTTTAACTCCAGGGAACACTGAAGCTTTCTTT. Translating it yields CASSLTPGNTEAFF.

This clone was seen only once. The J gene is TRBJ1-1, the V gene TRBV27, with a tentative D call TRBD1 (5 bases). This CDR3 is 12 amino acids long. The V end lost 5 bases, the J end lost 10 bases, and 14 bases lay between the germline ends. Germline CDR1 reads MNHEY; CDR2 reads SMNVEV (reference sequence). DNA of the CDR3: TGTGCCAGCAGTCCCCCGTCGGGGGGAGCTTTCTTT. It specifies CASSPPSGGAFF.

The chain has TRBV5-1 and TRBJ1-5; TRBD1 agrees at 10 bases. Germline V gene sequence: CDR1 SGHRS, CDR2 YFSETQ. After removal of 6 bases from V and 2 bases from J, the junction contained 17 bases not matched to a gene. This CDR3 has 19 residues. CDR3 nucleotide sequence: TGCGCCAGCACCCCCCGGGACAGGGGAAAAGATCGGGGCAATCAGCCCCAGCATTTT. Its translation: CASTPRDRGKDRGNQPQHF.

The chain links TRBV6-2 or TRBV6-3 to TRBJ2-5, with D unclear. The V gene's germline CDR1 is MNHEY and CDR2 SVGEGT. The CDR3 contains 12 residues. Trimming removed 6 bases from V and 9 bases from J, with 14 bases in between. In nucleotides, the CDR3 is TGTGCCAGCAGCAGGCCTATGGGCGCCCAGTACTTC. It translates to CASSRPMGAQYF.

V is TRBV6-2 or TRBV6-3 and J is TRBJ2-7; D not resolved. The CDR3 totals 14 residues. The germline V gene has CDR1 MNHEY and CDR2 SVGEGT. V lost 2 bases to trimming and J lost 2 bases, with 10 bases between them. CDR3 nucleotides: TGTGCCAGCAGTTACGAAGACGGTGCCTACGAGCAGTACTTC. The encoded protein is CASSYEDGAYEQYF.

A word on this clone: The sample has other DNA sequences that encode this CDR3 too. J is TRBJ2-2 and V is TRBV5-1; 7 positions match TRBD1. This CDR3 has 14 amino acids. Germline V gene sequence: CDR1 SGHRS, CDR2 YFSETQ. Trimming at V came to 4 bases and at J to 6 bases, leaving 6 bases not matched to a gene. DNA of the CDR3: TGCGCCAGCAGCCTCGGGCAGGGGGCCGGGGAGCTGTTTTTT. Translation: CASSLGQGAGELFF.

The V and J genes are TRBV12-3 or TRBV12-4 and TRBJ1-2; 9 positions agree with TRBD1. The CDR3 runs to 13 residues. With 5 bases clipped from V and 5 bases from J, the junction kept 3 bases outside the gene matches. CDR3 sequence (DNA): TGTGCCAGCAGTCCGGACAGGGGATATGGCTACACCTTC. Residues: CASSPDRGYGYTF.

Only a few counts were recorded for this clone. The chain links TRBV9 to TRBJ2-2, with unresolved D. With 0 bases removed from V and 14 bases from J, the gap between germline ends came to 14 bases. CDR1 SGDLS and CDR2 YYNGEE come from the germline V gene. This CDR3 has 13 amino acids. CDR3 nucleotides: TGTGCCAGCAGCGTAGGCCTCCCTGATACCCTGTTTTTT. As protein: CASSVGLPDTLFF. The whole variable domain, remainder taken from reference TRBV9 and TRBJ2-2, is DSGVTQTPKHLITATGQRVTLRCSPRSGDLSVYWYQQSLDQGLQFLIQYYNGEERAKGNILERFSAQQFPDLHSELNLSSLELGDSALYFCASSVGLPDTLFFGEGSRLTVL.

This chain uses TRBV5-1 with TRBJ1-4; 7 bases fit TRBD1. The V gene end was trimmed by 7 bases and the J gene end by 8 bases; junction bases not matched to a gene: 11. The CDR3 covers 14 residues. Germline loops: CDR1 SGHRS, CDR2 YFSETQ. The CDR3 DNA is TGCGCCAGCGGACCCGGGACAGTTGGCGAAAAACTGTTTTTT. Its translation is CASGPGTVGEKLFF.

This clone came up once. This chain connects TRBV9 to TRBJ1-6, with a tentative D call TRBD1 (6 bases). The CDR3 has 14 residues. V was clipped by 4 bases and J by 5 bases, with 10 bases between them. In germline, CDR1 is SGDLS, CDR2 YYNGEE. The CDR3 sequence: CASSPGTNNSPLHF. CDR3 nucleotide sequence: TGTGCCAGCAGCCCCGGGACAAATAATTCACCCCTCCACTTT.

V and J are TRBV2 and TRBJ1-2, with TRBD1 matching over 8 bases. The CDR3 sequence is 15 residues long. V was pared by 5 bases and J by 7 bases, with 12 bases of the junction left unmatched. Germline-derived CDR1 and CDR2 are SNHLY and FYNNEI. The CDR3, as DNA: TGTGCCAGCAGTCCACCCTCAGACAGGGGAATTGGCTACACCTTC. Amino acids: CASSPPSDRGIGYTF.

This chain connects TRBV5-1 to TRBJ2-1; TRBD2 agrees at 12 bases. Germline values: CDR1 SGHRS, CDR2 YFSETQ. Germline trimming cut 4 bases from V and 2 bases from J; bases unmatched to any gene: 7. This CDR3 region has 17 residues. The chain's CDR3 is CASSPTSGGPTYNEQFF. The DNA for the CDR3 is TGCGCCAGCAGCCCGACTAGCGGGGGACCCACCTACAATGAGCAGTTCTTC. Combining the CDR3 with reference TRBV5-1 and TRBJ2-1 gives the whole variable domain KAGVTQTPRYLIKTRGQQVTLSCSPISGHRSVSWYQQTPGQGLQFLFEYFSETQRNKGNFPGRFSGRQFSNSRSEMNVSTLELGDSALYLCASSPTSGGPTYNEQFFGPGTRLTVL.

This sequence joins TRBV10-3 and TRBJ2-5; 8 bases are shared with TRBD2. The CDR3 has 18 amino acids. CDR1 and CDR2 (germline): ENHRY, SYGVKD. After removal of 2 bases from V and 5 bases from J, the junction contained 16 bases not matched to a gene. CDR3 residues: CAISEEGSSGELRETQYF. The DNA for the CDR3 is TGTGCCATCAGTGAGGAAGGGAGTAGCGGGGAACTCCGTGAGACCCAGTACTTC.

The CDR3 reads CASSPSGGAGSHSPLHF. The CDR3, as DNA: TGTGCCAGCAGCCCCTCCGGCGGGGCAGGGTCACATTCACCCCTCCACTTT. The chain employs TRBV11-2 and TRBJ1-6; a weak D match, TRBD1 (5 bases). Looked up from germline, CDR1 is SGHAT and CDR2 is FQNNGV. This CDR3 comprises 17 residues. V lost 5 bases and J 8 bases, leaving 22 bases between the germline ends.

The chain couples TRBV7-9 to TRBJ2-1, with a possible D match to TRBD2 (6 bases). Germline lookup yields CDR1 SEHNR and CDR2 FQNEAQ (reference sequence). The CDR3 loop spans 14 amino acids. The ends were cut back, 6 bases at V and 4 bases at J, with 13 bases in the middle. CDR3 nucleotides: TGTGCCAGCAGGTCCGGGACTCATTACAATGAGCAGTTCTTC. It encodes CASRSGTHYNEQFF. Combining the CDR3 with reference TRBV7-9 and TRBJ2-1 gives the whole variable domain DTGVSQNPRHKITKRGQNVTFRCDPISEHNRLYWYRQTLGQGPEFLTYFQNEAQLEKSRLLSDRFSAERPKGSFSTLEIQRTEQGDSAMYLCASRSGTHYNEQFFGPGTRLTVL.

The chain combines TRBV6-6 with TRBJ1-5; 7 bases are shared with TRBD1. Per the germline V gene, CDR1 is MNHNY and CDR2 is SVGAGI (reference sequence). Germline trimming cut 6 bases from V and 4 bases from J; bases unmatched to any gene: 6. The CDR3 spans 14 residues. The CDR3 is CASRRGQENQPQHF. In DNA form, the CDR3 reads TGTGCCAGCAGACGCGGACAGGAGAATCAGCCCCAGCATTTT.